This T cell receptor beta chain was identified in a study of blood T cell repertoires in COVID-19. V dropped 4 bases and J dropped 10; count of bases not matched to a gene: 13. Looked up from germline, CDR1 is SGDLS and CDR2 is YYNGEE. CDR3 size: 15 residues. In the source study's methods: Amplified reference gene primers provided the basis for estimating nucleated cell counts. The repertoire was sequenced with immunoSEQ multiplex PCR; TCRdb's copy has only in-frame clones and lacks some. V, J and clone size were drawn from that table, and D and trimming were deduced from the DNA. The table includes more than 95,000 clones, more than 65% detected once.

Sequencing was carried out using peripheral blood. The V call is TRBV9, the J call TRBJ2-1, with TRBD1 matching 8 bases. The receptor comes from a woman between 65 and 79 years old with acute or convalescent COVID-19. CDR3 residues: CASSPLATGEGEQFF. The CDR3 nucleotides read TGTGCCAGCAGCCCCCTCGCGACAGGGGAAGGCGAGCAGTTCTTC.